This T cell receptor beta chain is drawn from a study of blood T cell repertoires in COVID-19. Whole-study context: The United States, Italy and Spain were the sources of the acute and convalescent COVID-19 samples. Sources were T cells, B-cell-depleted T cells, or PBMCs; the material itself was cDNA or gDNA.

In the authors' workflow: Amplification of reference gene primers was used by the study to estimate nucleated cell counts. Clones were sequenced by immunoSEQ multiplex PCR, and TCRdb holds only the in-frame ones, with some missing. The V and J calls and clone size were taken over from that table, and D and trimming were inferred from the DNA. This table holds fewer than 120,000 clones, nearly 90% found once. The germline CDR1 and CDR2 sequences are SGHVS and FQNEAQ. V was clipped by 5 bases and J by 0 bases; unmatched bases: 17. The CDR3 has 20 amino acids. This receptor was identified in a human donor in a cohort sampled during active COVID-19. The chain employs TRBV7-8 and TRBJ2-7, with 12 bases aligning to TRBD2. The sequenced material came from peripheral blood. The CDR3 region has the DNA TGTGCCAGCAGCCCCGCCGGCCGAGGACTAGCGGGATGGAGCTCCTACGAGCAGTACTTC. Translating gives CASSPAGRGLAGWSSYEQYF.